The 27 T cell receptor beta chains listed next were all sequenced from one sample in a study of T cell responses to AZD1222 COVID-19 vaccine. Method: immunoSEQ multiplex PCR; TCRdb's copy keeps in-frame clones and lacks some. The table shows 110,000 to 150,000 clones, with 85% to 95% occurring only once. The sequencing used peripheral blood, collected on day 0 of MenACWY control vaccination. These receptors were taken from an adult in good health.

This CDR3 reads CASSAGGVGNQPQHF. DNA of the CDR3: TGTGCCAGCAGTGCAGGGGGAGTTGGGAATCAGCCCCAGCATTTT. V and J are TRBV2 and TRBJ1-5; 7 positions match TRBD1. The CDR3 runs 15 residues. CDR1 SNHLY and CDR2 FYNNEI come from the germline V gene. V was clipped by 4 bases and J by 4 bases; unmatched bases: 7. The full variable domain, rest sourced from reference TRBV2 and TRBJ1-5, is EPEVTQTPSHQVTQMGQEVILRCVPISNHLYFYWYRQILGQKVEFLVSFYNNEISEKSEIFDDQFSVERPDGSNFTLKIRSTKLEDSAMYFCASSAGGVGNQPQHFGDGTRLSIL.

This clone was seen once. The J gene is TRBJ1-3, the V gene TRBV11-3; D remains ambiguous. Deletions cut 0 bases from V and 7 bases from J, with 13 bases between. Germline-derived CDR1 and CDR2 are SGHNT and YENEEA. CDR3 length equals 15 residues. Here the CDR3 reads CASSLEGRTGNTIYF. CDR3 DNA: TGTGCCAGCAGCTTAGAAGGCCGAACCGGGAACACCATATATTTT.

This clone was counted a single time. This chain joins TRBV9 and TRBJ1-2; no clear D. V lost 4 bases and J lost 2, with 9 bases in between. CDR3 length: 13 amino acids. Looked up from germline, CDR1 is SGDLS and CDR2 is YYNGEE. In nucleotides, the CDR3 is TGTGCCAGCAGCCAGGTTGGGAACTATGGCTACACCTTC. Its translation: CASSQVGNYGYTF. The full variable domain, completed using reference TRBV9 and TRBJ1-2, is DSGVTQTPKHLITATGQRVTLRCSPRSGDLSVYWYQQSLDQGLQFLIQYYNGEERAKGNILERFSAQQFPDLHSELNLSSLELGDSALYFCASSQVGNYGYTFGSGTRLTVV.

The chain joins TRBV19 to TRBJ1-5, with TRBD1 as a possible D gene (6 bases). CDR1 is LNHDA and CDR2 is SQIVND in the germline V gene (reference sequence). CDR3 length equals 15 residues. V was pared by 4 bases and J by 0 bases, with 10 bases between. CDR3 protein: CASSTRTDSNQPQHF. CDR3 nucleotide sequence: TGTGCCAGTAGTACCCGGACAGATAGCAATCAGCCCCAGCATTTT.

V usage is TRBV4-3 and J usage is TRBJ2-6, with D tentatively TRBD2 (5 bases). V was pared by 4 bases and J by 2 bases, with 12 bases between. The CDR3 contains 16 residues. The germline gives CDR1 LGHNA, CDR2 YSLEER. For the CDR3, the DNA is TGCGCCAGCAGCCTCAACCCCGGGACTGGGGCCAACGTCCTGACTTTC. It specifies CASSLNPGTGANVLTF.

The CDR3 region is CASRKLRWHSPLHF. Here the CDR3 DNA reads TGTGCCAGCAGAAAACTTCGCTGGCATTCACCCCTCCACTTT. The chain recombines TRBV6-5 with TRBJ1-6, with D uncertain. V was shortened by 6 bases and J by 8 bases, with 14 bases between the two germline ends. Germline lookup yields CDR1 MNHEY and CDR2 SVGAGI. This CDR3 region has 14 residues.

The chain carries TRBV7-8 and TRBJ1-2; TRBD1 matches 11 bases. Germline V CDR1 and CDR2: SGHVS, FQNEAQ. This CDR3 is 15 amino acids long. V lost 2 bases and J lost 8; bases outside the gene matches: 7. The CDR3 region is CASSLTGQGADGYTF. DNA for the CDR3: TGTGCCAGCAGCTTAACCGGACAGGGGGCTGACGGCTACACCTTC. The whole variable domain, filled in from reference TRBV7-8 and TRBJ1-2, reads GAGVSQSPRYKVAKRGQDVALRCDPISGHVSLFWYQQALGQGPEFLTYFQNEAQLDKSGLPSDRFFAERPEGSVSTLKIQRTQQEDSAVYLCASSLTGQGADGYTFGSGTRLTVV.

The CDR3 loop reads CASSQYRDRDYEQYF. CDR3 DNA: TGTGCCAGCAGCCAGTACCGGGACAGGGACTACGAGCAGTACTTC. The rearrangement joins TRBV14 to TRBJ2-7; TRBD1 matches at 9 bases. The CDR3 consists of 15 residues. The germline gives CDR1 SGHDN, CDR2 FVKESK. V was clipped by 3 bases and J by 3 bases; unmatched bases: 6. The variable domain in full, with the rest retrieved from reference TRBV14 and TRBJ2-7, is EAGVTQFPSHSVIEKGQTVTLRCDPISGHDNLYWYRRVMGKEIKFLLHFVKESKQDESGMPNNRFLAERTGGTYSTLKVQPAELEDSGVYFCASSQYRDRDYEQYFGPGTRLTVT.

This chain links TRBV4-1 with TRBJ2-5; the match to TRBD2 covers 8 bases. CDR3 length: 16 residues. J gave up 5 bases and V 0 bases, and 8 bases lay outside the gene matches. The germline CDR1 and CDR2 sequences are MGHRA and YSYEKL. This CDR3 reads CASSQEIRGGGETQYF. The CDR3 nucleotides read TGCGCCAGCAGCCAAGAAATCCGGGGGGGCGGGGAGACCCAGTACTTC.

The V and J genes are TRBV18 and TRBJ2-1, with 10 bases lining up with TRBD2. The germline V gene encodes CDR1 KGHSH and CDR2 LQKENI. Trimming at V came to 1 base and at J to 0 bases, leaving 0 bases not matched to a gene. The CDR3 covers 16 residues. In nucleotides, the CDR3 is TGTGCCAGCTCACCACTAGCGGGAGGCTCCTACAATGAGCAGTTCTTC. Protein: CASSPLAGGSYNEQFF.

V usage is TRBV6-5 and J usage is TRBJ2-2, with 11 positions matching TRBD1. CDR1 is MNHEY, CDR2 SVGAGI, per germline. The CDR3 runs 15 residues. V lost 6 bases and J lost 5; bases outside the gene matches: 5. The CDR3 loop is CASRTGTGGTGELFF. The CDR3 nucleotides read TGTGCCAGCAGAACCGGGACAGGGGGGACCGGGGAGCTGTTTTTT.

In this sample, this clone turned up a few times. The rearrangement joins TRBV5-4 to TRBJ1-6; no firm D call. The CDR3 length is 17 residues. Germline V lookup: CDR1 SGHNT, CDR2 YYREEE (reference sequence). V was shortened by 0 bases and J by 6 bases, with 16 bases between the two germline ends. The CDR3 spells CASSLDLAFMSNSPLHF. DNA for the CDR3: TGTGCCAGCAGCTTGGATCTTGCCTTTATGAGTAATTCACCCCTCCACTTT.

The chain uses TRBV5-6 and TRBJ1-2; D gene ambiguous. Germline CDR1 and CDR2: SGHDT and YYEEEE. Deletions cut 2 bases from V and 4 bases from J, with 9 bases between. The CDR3 consists of 13 residues. CDR3 region: CASSLRGPYGYTF. DNA of the CDR3: TGTGCCAGCAGCTTAAGAGGACCCTATGGCTACACCTTC. Drawing the rest from reference TRBV5-6 and TRBJ1-2, the complete variable domain is DAGVTQSPTHLIKTRGQQVTLRCSPKSGHDTVSWYQQALGQGPQFIFQYYEEEERQRGNFPDRFSGHQFPNYSSELNVNALLLGDSALYLCASSLRGPYGYTFGSGTRLTVV.

The J gene is TRBJ1-2, the V gene TRBV7-6; tentatively, D is TRBD1 (5 bases). This CDR3 is 12 amino acids long. Germline V gene data show CDR1 as SGHVS and CDR2 as FNYEAQ. The V end lost 5 bases, the J end lost 10 bases, and 14 bases lay between the germline ends. The CDR3 sequence: CASSHFSGAYTF. CDR3 in DNA: TGTGCCAGCAGCCATTTTAGTGGGGCCTACACCTTC. The full variable domain, its missing parts supplied by reference TRBV7-6 and TRBJ1-2, is GAGVSQSPRYKVTKRGQDVALRCDPISGHVSLYWYRQALGQGPEFLTYFNYEAQQDKSGLPNDRFSAERPEGSISTLTIQRTEQRDSAMYRCASSHFSGAYTFGSGTRLTVV.

The V gene is TRBV4-1, the J gene TRBJ1-4; D not resolved. The CDR3 length is 13 residues. The V and J ends lost 3 bases and 7 bases respectively, with 9 bases between them. Per germline, CDR1 MGHRA and CDR2 YSYEKL. The CDR3 here is CASSQVVGEKLFF. In DNA, the CDR3 is TGCGCCAGCAGCCAGGTTGTGGGTGAAAAACTGTTTTTT.

The V gene is TRBV6-6, the J gene TRBJ2-2; D uncertain. Germline CDR1 and CDR2: MNHNY and SVGAGI (reference sequence). V lost 1 base and J 7 bases, leaving 13 bases between the germline ends. The CDR3 contains 15 residues. CDR3 region: CASSYLLGINGELFF. Written as DNA, the CDR3 is TGTGCCAGCAGTTACTTATTAGGGATAAACGGGGAGCTGTTTTTT.

J is TRBJ1-2 and V is TRBV9; 9 nucleotides agree with TRBD1. J gave up 5 bases and V 4 bases, and 6 bases lay outside the gene matches. Germline loops: CDR1 SGDLS, CDR2 YYNGEE. The CDR3 loop spans 14 amino acids. For the CDR3, the DNA is TGTGCCAGCAGCCGCTCGGACAGGGGTTATGGCTACACCTTC. Translation gives CASSRSDRGYGYTF.

The chain joins TRBV28 to TRBJ1-6, with 8 bases that match TRBD1. The CDR3 has 14 amino acids. The V gene end was trimmed by 6 bases and the J gene end by 10 bases; junction bases not matched to a gene: 8. Germline CDR1 is MDHEN and CDR2 is SYDVKM. In DNA, the CDR3 is TGTGCCAGCAGGACAGGGGTAATTTTATCACCCCTCCACTTT. Translating gives CASRTGVILSPLHF.

This chain connects TRBV21-1 to TRBJ2-7. TRBV21-1 is deemed a pseudogene. The CDR3 runs to 12 residues. This CDR3 reads CASSKYENEQYF. The CDR3 nucleotides are TGTGCCAGCAGCAAATATGAAAACGAGCAGTACTTC.

This chain joins TRBV11-3 and TRBJ1-1; D is unclear. V lost 4 bases to trimming and J lost 6 bases, with 12 bases between them. From germline, CDR1 is SGHNT and CDR2 YENEEA. This CDR3 is 13 amino acids long. The CDR3 reads CASSSPREAEAFF. In DNA form, the CDR3 reads TGTGCCAGCAGCTCGCCAAGAGAGGCTGAAGCTTTCTTT.

The chain employs TRBV7-2 and TRBJ2-1; 12 bases line up with TRBD1. The germline gives CDR1 SGHTA, CDR2 FQGNSA. Losses at the gene ends were 5 bases for V and 8 bases for J; bases not matched to a gene: 7. CDR3 size: 15 residues. The chain's CDR3 is CASSPGTGGFYEQFF. CDR3 coding DNA: TGTGCCAGCAGCCCCGGGACAGGGGGCTTTTATGAGCAGTTCTTC.

The sample holds one count of this clone. J is TRBJ1-5 and V is TRBV7-9; 11 nucleotides agree with TRBD1. Germline CDR1 is SEHNR and CDR2 is FQNEAQ (reference sequence). With 4 bases clipped from V and 6 bases from J, the junction kept 5 bases outside the gene matches. The CDR3 runs 15 residues. In DNA, the CDR3 is TGTGCCAGCAGCTCCGGGACAGGGGGAGGTCAGCCCCAGCATTTT. Encoded protein: CASSSGTGGGQPQHF.

The genes are TRBV5-6 and TRBJ2-3, with 7 bases fitting TRBD1. The CDR3 spans 13 residues. V trimming: 6 bases; J trimming: 5 bases; junction bases outside the gene matches: 6. CDR1 and CDR2 from the germline V gene are SGHDT and YYEEEE. CDR3 in DNA: TGTGCCAGCACCCCGGCAGGGGGAGATACGCAGTATTTT. Amino acid sequence: CASTPAGGDTQYF. Using reference TRBV5-6 and TRBJ2-3 for the parts outside the CDR3, the full variable domain is DAGVTQSPTHLIKTRGQQVTLRCSPKSGHDTVSWYQQALGQGPQFIFQYYEEEERQRGNFPDRFSGHQFPNYSSELNVNALLLGDSALYLCASTPAGGDTQYFGPGTRLTVL.

The J gene is TRBJ1-2, the V gene TRBV5-1; 7 nucleotides match TRBD1. The germline V gene encodes CDR1 SGHRS and CDR2 YFSETQ. J was trimmed by 6 bases and V by 8 bases; bases with no gene match: 7. The CDR3 loop spans 12 amino acids. The CDR3 sequence: CASSTGVDGYTF. For the CDR3, the DNA is TGCGCCAGTTCAACAGGGGTTGATGGCTACACCTTC.

V usage is TRBV28 and J usage is TRBJ1-2, with D uncertain. The V end lost 1 base, the J end lost 7 bases, and 16 bases lay between the germline ends. From germline, CDR1 is MDHEN and CDR2 SYDVKM. This CDR3 comprises 15 residues. The CDR3 spells CASSLSRVGLGGYTF. CDR3 nucleotides: TGTGCCAGCAGTTTATCAAGGGTCGGGCTGGGTGGCTACACCTTC.

In its sample, this clone was seen once. This chain connects TRBV28 to TRBJ1-4; 9 bases align to TRBD1. The CDR3 covers 13 residues. Trimming took 6 bases from V and 8 from J; bases not matched to a gene: 4. CDR1 and CDR2 (germline): MDHEN, SYDVKM. The CDR3 DNA reads TGTGCCAGCAGGCGGACAGGGGTCGAAAAACTGTTTTTT. Translating it yields CASRRTGVEKLFF.

V and J are TRBV7-6 and TRBJ1-4; D is ambiguous. V dropped 6 bases and J dropped 7 bases, with 12 bases sitting between them. The CDR3 loop spans 13 amino acids. CDR1 is SGHVS, CDR2 FNYEAQ, per germline. CDR3 nucleotide sequence: TGTGCCAGCAGTTCCGACTGGGGTGAAAAACTGTTTTTT. Residues: CASSSDWGEKLFF.